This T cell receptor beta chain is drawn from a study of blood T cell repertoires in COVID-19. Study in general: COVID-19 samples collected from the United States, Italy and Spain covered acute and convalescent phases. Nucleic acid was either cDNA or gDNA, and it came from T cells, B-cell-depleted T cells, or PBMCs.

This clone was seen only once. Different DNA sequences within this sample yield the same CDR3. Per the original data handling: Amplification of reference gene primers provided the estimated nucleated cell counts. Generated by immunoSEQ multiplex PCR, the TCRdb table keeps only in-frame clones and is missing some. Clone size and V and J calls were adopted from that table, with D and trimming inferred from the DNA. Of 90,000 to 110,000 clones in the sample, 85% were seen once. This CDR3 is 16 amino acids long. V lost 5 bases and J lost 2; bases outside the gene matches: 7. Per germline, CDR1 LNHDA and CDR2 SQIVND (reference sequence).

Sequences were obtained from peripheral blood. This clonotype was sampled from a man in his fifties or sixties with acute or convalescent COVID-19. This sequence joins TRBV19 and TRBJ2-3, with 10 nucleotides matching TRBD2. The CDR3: CASSPRTSGNTDTQYF. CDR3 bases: TGTGCCAGTAGTCCCAGGACTAGCGGAAACACAGATACGCAGTATTTT.